Below are 13 T cell receptor beta chains sequenced from a single sample in a study of T cell changes during pregnancy in multiple sclerosis. TCRdb's table, derived via immunoSEQ multiplex PCR, lists solely in-frame clones and lacks some. The table shows more than 70,000 clones, with 93% occurring only once. Material: peripheral blood, obtained in the second trimester of pregnancy. Every receptor here comes from a female donor with multiple sclerosis, enrolled in a pregnancy study.

The genes are TRBV27 and TRBJ2-1; the match to TRBD2 covers 13 bases. Germline V gene data show CDR1 as MNHEY and CDR2 as SMNVEV (reference sequence). The CDR3 covers 17 residues. V lost 5 bases and J lost 0; bases outside the gene matches: 4. In nucleotides, the CDR3 is TGTGCCAGCAGTGTAAGGACTAGCGGGAGCTCCTACAATGAGCAGTTCTTC. Protein: CASSVRTSGSSYNEQFF.

This clone showed up just once. CDR3 coding DNA: TGTGCCAGCAGCAGGACGGGAGGGACGATTGGCGAGCAGTACTTC. It encodes CASSRTGGTIGEQYF. The rearrangement joins TRBV27 to TRBJ2-7; 8 bases match TRBD2. Trimming cost V 6 bases and J 6 bases; bases outside gene matches: 13. CDR3 size: 15 residues. The germline gives CDR1 MNHEY, CDR2 SMNVEV (reference sequence).

This clone was seen only once. The genes are TRBV19 and TRBJ2-1; 9 nucleotides match TRBD1. The CDR3 covers 16 residues. With 2 bases clipped from V and 5 bases from J, the junction kept 7 bases outside the gene matches. Germline CDR1 LNHDA, CDR2 SQIVND (reference sequence). CDR3 amino acids: CASSIKDRGRHNEQFF. The CDR3 region has the DNA TGTGCCAGTAGTATAAAAGACAGGGGGAGACACAATGAGCAGTTCTTC.

This clone was detected once. J is TRBJ2-3 and V is TRBV5-7, with 8 bases identical to TRBD1. TRBV5-7 is flagged as an ORF with uncertain function. Trimming cost V 5 bases and J 4 bases; bases outside gene matches: 9. The CDR3 is made up of 15 amino acids. The CDR3 DNA is TGTGCCAGCAGTATGGCCAGGGGGCATTCAGATACGCAGTATTTT. Translated, it gives CASSMARGHSDTQYF.

The CDR3 here is CASSSAPAGGYNEQFF. DNA for the CDR3: TGTGCCAGCAGCTCCGCCCCAGCGGGGGGGTACAATGAGCAGTTCTTC. The chain joins TRBV13 to TRBJ2-1; 10 nucleotides line up with TRBD2. CDR3 length: 16 amino acids. Germline V CDR1 and CDR2: PRHDT, FYEKMQ (reference sequence). The trim removed 4 bases at V and 4 bases at J, leaving 7 bases unmatched. Using reference TRBV13 and TRBJ2-1 for the parts outside the CDR3, the full variable domain is AAGVIQSPRHLIKEKRETATLKCYPIPRHDTVYWYQQGPGQDPQFLISFYEKMQSDKGSIPDRFSAQQFSDYHSELNMSSLELGDSALYFCASSSAPAGGYNEQFFGPGTRLTVL.

This clone has a handful of counts. This rearrangement joins TRBV14 to TRBJ1-1; no reliable D call. Deletions cut 3 bases from V and 6 bases from J, with 5 bases between. This CDR3 contains 11 residues. Germline V CDR1 and CDR2: SGHDN, FVKESK. For the CDR3, the DNA is TGTGCCAGCAGCCAGGGCCCTGAAGCTTTCTTT. Its protein product is CASSQGPEAFF.

The chain links TRBV18 to TRBJ1-2, with unresolved D. V dropped 6 bases and J dropped 6 bases, with 8 bases sitting between them. Germline V CDR1 and CDR2: KGHSH, LQKENI. The CDR3 is 11 residues long. The CDR3 sequence is CASSPGDGYTF. The CDR3 DNA reads TGTGCCAGCTCCCCCGGGGATGGCTACACCTTC.

The chain carries TRBV6-6 and TRBJ2-1; 9 nucleotides match TRBD2. From germline, CDR1 is MNHNY and CDR2 SVGAGI (reference sequence). The J segment lost 3 bases and the V segment lost 7 bases, leaving 1 base of the junction unmatched. The CDR3 extends over 13 amino acids. CDR3 sequence (DNA): TGTGCCAGCAAGCGGGGGGTCTACAATGAGCAGTTCTTC. Residues: CASKRGVYNEQFF.

V gene TRBV27 combines with J gene TRBJ2-7; D is possibly TRBD2 (7 bases). The CDR3 runs 18 residues. V was pared by 4 bases and J by 2 bases, with 24 bases between. Germline V gene sequence: CDR1 MNHEY, CDR2 SMNVEV (reference sequence). The CDR3: CASSYQGGWGGPTYEQYF. The CDR3 nucleotides are TGTGCCAGCAGTTACCAAGGTGGGTGGGGGGGCCCAACCTACGAGCAGTACTTC.

The chain's CDR3 is CASSVEGLAGDRETQYF. The CDR3 DNA reads as TGTGCCAGCAGCGTAGAAGGACTAGCGGGAGACCGAGAGACCCAGTACTTC. The chain is built from TRBV9 and TRBJ2-5, with TRBD2 identical over 13 bases. The CDR3 runs to 17 residues. Germline CDR1 is SGDLS and CDR2 is YYNGEE. The junction had 6 bases not matched to a gene; V was cut back by 0 bases and J by 4 bases.

The chain links TRBV6-5 to TRBJ1-2; 8 positions match TRBD1. V shed 10 bases, J shed 3 bases, and the junction held 13 bases outside the gene matches. Germline CDR1 MNHEY, CDR2 SVGAGI. The CDR3 runs to 15 residues. The CDR3 here is CAIRYRGVQDYGYTF. In DNA, the CDR3 is TGTGCCATCCGATACAGGGGGGTTCAGGACTATGGCTACACCTTC.

The CDR3 sequence: CASSFASQGASSYEQYF. Written as DNA, the CDR3 is TGTGCCAGCAGTTTCGCCTCTCAGGGGGCAAGCTCCTACGAGCAGTACTTC. J is TRBJ2-7 and V is TRBV27, with TRBD1 matching 8 bases. With V trimmed by 3 bases and J by 0 bases, 10 bases remained unmatched. The CDR3 has 17 residues. Looked up from germline, CDR1 is MNHEY and CDR2 is SMNVEV (reference sequence).

This clone was detected once. This chain joins TRBV5-1 and TRBJ2-1, with TRBD1 matching over 10 bases. V was clipped by 5 bases and J by 5 bases; unmatched bases: 7. This CDR3 is built from 15 residues. CDR1 and CDR2 (germline): SGHRS, YFSETQ. The chain's CDR3 is CASRDRGLFDNEQFF. DNA of the CDR3: TGCGCCAGCAGAGACAGGGGGCTGTTTGACAATGAGCAGTTCTTC.